This TCR beta chain was found in a study of blood T cell repertoires in COVID-19. Study overall: Specimens from acute and convalescent COVID-19 originated in the United States, Italy and Spain.

Authors' analysis steps: Using reference gene primer amplification, nucleated cell counts were estimated. Assay used: immunoSEQ multiplex PCR; TCRdb lists only in-frame clones, some missing. From that table come the V and J calls and clone size; the DNA was used to work out D and trimming. The sample consists of 250,000 to 350,000 clones, about four fifths of them appearing once. In this sample, this clone turned up a few times. V lost 1 base and J lost 2; bases outside the gene matches: 4. This CDR3 is built from 16 residues. Germline V gives CDR1 LGHNA, CDR2 YSLEER. Patients from Seattle were sampled longitudinally, starting during active infection.

The chain links TRBV4-3 to TRBJ2-1, with TRBD1 matching 8 bases. Sequenced material: peripheral blood. This TCR was recovered from a person aged 70 to 85 with COVID-19, enrolled during active disease. CDR3 nucleotides: TGCGCCAGCAGCCAAGCTACAGGGGGAACCTACAATGAGCAGTTCTTC. Protein: CASSQATGGTYNEQFF.